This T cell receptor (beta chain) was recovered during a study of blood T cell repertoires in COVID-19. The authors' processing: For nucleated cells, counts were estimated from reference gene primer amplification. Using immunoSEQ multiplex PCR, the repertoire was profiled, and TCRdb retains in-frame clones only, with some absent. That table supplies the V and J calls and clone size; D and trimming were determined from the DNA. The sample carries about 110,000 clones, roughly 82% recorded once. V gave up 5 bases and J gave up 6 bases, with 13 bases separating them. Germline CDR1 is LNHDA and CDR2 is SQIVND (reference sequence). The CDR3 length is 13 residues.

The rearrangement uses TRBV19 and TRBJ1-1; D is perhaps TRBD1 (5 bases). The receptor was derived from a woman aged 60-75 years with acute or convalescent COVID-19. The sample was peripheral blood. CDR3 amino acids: CASSSGDVAEAFF. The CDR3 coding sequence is TGTGCCAGTAGTTCGGGGGACGTCGCTGAAGCTTTCTTT.